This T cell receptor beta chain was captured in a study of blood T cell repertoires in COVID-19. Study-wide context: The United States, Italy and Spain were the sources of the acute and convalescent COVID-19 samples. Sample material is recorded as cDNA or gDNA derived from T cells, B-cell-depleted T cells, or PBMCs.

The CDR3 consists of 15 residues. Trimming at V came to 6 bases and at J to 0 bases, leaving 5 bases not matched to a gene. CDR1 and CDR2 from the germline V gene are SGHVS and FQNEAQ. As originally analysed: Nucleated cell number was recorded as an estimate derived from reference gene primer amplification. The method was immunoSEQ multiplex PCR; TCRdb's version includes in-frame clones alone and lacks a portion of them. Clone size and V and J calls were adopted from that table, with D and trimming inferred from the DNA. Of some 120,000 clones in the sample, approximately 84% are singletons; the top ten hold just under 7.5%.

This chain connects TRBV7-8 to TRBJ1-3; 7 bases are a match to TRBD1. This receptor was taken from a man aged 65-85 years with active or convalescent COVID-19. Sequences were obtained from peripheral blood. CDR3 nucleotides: TGTGCCAGCAGGCGGACAGGTGACTCTGGAAACACCATATATTTT. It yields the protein CASRRTGDSGNTIYF.